These 32 T cell receptor beta chains originate from one sample sequenced in a study of T cell repertoires in ileal Crohn's disease. Measured with immunoSEQ multiplex PCR; TCRdb has only the in-frame clones, and not every one. This sample has 8,000 to 8,500 clones, with about 95% found just once. Sequenced material: ileal tissue. Receptor source: an adult with Crohn's disease.

The chain is built from TRBV30 and TRBJ1-4; 7 bases map to TRBD1. Germline-derived CDR1 and CDR2 are GTSNPN and SVGIG (reference sequence). The CDR3 length is 15 residues. The trim removed 1 base at V and 0 bases at J, leaving 2 bases unmatched. The CDR3 spells CAWSDQGATNEKLFF. The DNA for the CDR3 is TGTGCCTGGAGTGACCAGGGGGCAACTAATGAAAAACTGTTTTTT.

V usage is TRBV7-2 and J usage is TRBJ2-3; D might be TRBD2 (5 bases). The length of the CDR3 is 14 residues. V gave up 2 bases and J gave up 4 bases, with 10 bases separating them. Germline V gene data show CDR1 as SGHTA and CDR2 as FQGNSA. The CDR3 region has the DNA TGTGCCAGCAGCTTAACTAGTCCCCCAGATACGCAGTATTTT. It encodes CASSLTSPPDTQYF.

V and J are TRBV5-3 and TRBJ2-1, with 7 bases identical to TRBD1. TRBV5-3 counts as an open reading frame of uncertain function. CDR3 length equals 20 residues. V shed 0 bases and J 1 base; nucleotides not matched to a gene: 16. CDR3 nucleotides: TGTGCCAGAAGCTTGGCTTATGTACAGGGGAAACGGGATTCCTACAATGAGCAGTTCTTC. This translates into CARSLAYVQGKRDSYNEQFF.

The chain is built from TRBV7-2 and TRBJ1-2; 8 bases agree with TRBD1. Unmatched junction bases numbered 7, after V lost 4 bases and J lost 6 bases. The CDR3 is 14 amino acids. Germline CDR1 SGHTA, CDR2 FQGNSA. The CDR3 loop reads CASSSGTGLDGYTF. CDR3 nucleotide sequence: TGTGCCAGCAGCTCCGGGACAGGTTTGGATGGCTACACCTTC.

The chain uses TRBV5-1 and TRBJ2-3; perhaps TRBD1 as D (6 bases). V lost 2 bases and J lost 0, with 10 bases in between. Germline CDR1 SGHRS, CDR2 YFSETQ. The CDR3 has 15 residues. This chain's CDR3 is CASSFTGKSTDTQYF. CDR3 nucleotides: TGCGCCAGCAGCTTCACAGGGAAAAGCACAGATACGCAGTATTTT.

The chain employs TRBV4-3 and TRBJ1-6; a possible D gene is TRBD1 (5 bases). Per the germline V gene, CDR1 is LGHNA and CDR2 is YSLEER. The germline V and J ends were trimmed by 0 bases and 4 bases, with 25 bases remaining between them. CDR3 size: 21 residues. The CDR3 DNA is TGCGCCAGCAGCCAAGATCCCTACCAGGGAGGCGATGCATTGTATAATTCACCCCTCCACTTT. Translated: CASSQDPYQGGDALYNSPLHF.

The J gene is TRBJ1-1, the V gene TRBV2; 8 positions agree with TRBD1. This CDR3 contains 16 residues. Germline V gene sequence: CDR1 SNHLY, CDR2 FYNNEI. Trimming removed 7 bases from V and 0 bases from J; junction bases left unmatched: 10. The CDR3, as DNA: TGTGCCAGCACCTACACCGGGACAGGCTTGAACACTGAAGCTTTCTTT. This sequence encodes CASTYTGTGLNTEAFF.

This rearrangement joins TRBV19 to TRBJ2-2; possibly TRBD1 for D (6 bases). Germline CDR1 reads LNHDA; CDR2 reads SQIVND (reference sequence). This CDR3 comprises 13 residues. The V end lost 9 bases, the J end lost 3 bases, and 11 bases lay between the germline ends. The CDR3 here is CASRGRDTGELFF. Written as DNA, the CDR3 is TGTGCCAGCAGGGGCAGGGACACCGGGGAGCTGTTTTTT. Drawing the rest from reference TRBV19 and TRBJ2-2, the complete variable domain is DGGITQSPKYLFRKEGQNVTLSCEQNLNHDAMYWYRQDPGQGLRLIYYSQIVNDFQKGDIAEGYSVSREKKESFPLTVTSAQKNPTAFYLCASRGRDTGELFFGEGSRLTVL.

The chain employs TRBV6-5 and TRBJ1-1; D remains unclear. The length of the CDR3 is 14 residues. The V and J ends lost 6 bases and 4 bases respectively, with 15 bases between them. CDR1 is MNHEY, CDR2 SVGAGI, per germline. In DNA, the CDR3 is TGTGCCAGCAGCCGGCCGGGATGGGCCACTGAAGCTTTCTTT. Amino acids: CASSRPGWATEAFF.

The V and J genes are TRBV10-3 and TRBJ1-2, with 7 bases identical to TRBD1. The CDR3 is made up of 11 amino acids. Germline V lookup: CDR1 ENHRY, CDR2 SYGVKD. The trim removed 10 bases at V and 6 bases at J, leaving 5 bases unmatched. CDR3 protein: CATSTGNGYTF. The DNA of the CDR3 is TGTGCCACCTCGACAGGGAATGGCTACACCTTC.

J is TRBJ1-6 and V is TRBV9; D is ambiguous. Trimming pared 1 base from V and 8 bases from J, leaving 10 bases between. Germline V lookup: CDR1 SGDLS, CDR2 YYNGEE. The CDR3 has 14 residues. CDR3 nucleotides: TGTGCCAGCAGCGTAAGGCCGAGCGATTCACCCCTCCACTTT. Amino acids: CASSVRPSDSPLHF.

The chain is built from TRBV2 and TRBJ1-4; TRBD1 matches at 9 bases. V lost 5 bases and J lost 8; bases outside the gene matches: 6. Germline lookup yields CDR1 SNHLY and CDR2 FYNNEI. This CDR3 region has 14 residues. CDR3 region: CASSPTGGEEKLFF. Here the CDR3 DNA reads TGTGCCAGCAGTCCGACAGGGGGAGAGGAAAAACTGTTTTTT.

The DNA for the CDR3 is TGTGCCAGCAGGACCCGGGAGGTAGACAGCACCGGGGAGCTGTTTTTT. This sequence encodes CASRTREVDSTGELFF. The chain has TRBV6-6 and TRBJ2-2; TRBD2 agrees at 7 bases. CDR1 and CDR2 from the germline V gene are MNHNY and SVGAGI (reference sequence). The ends lost 6 bases at V and 4 bases at J; junction bases unmatched: 11. The CDR3 loop spans 16 amino acids.

This clone has only one observation. The chain carries TRBV20-1 and TRBJ2-1, with D possibly TRBD1 on 5 matching bases. Trimming pared 6 bases from V and 15 bases from J, leaving 12 bases between. This CDR3 comprises 9 residues. Germline CDR1 and CDR2: DFQATT and SNEGSKA (reference sequence). The CDR3 here is CSAQGVGFF. The CDR3 DNA is TGCAGTGCCCAGGGCGTGGGGTTCTTC.

The chain is built from TRBV14 and TRBJ1-4, with TRBD1 identical over 9 bases. CDR1 and CDR2 from the germline V gene are SGHDN and FVKESK. The CDR3 sequence is 16 residues long. Germline trimming cut 4 bases from V and 3 bases from J; bases unmatched to any gene: 6. The CDR3 nucleotides are TGTGCCAGCAGCCTGACAGGGGGTTTGGCTAATGAAAAACTGTTTTTT. Residues: CASSLTGGLANEKLFF. Variable domain in full (rest from reference TRBV14 and TRBJ1-4): EAGVTQFPSHSVIEKGQTVTLRCDPISGHDNLYWYRRVMGKEIKFLLHFVKESKQDESGMPNNRFLAERTGGTYSTLKVQPAELEDSGVYFCASSLTGGLANEKLFFGSGTQLSVL.

This clone is a singleton in its sample. The chain links TRBV14 to TRBJ2-7; the match to TRBD2 covers 14 bases. CDR1 is SGHDN, CDR2 FVKESK, per germline. The CDR3 length is 21 residues. V shed 0 bases, J shed 2 bases, and the junction held 15 bases outside the gene matches. Written as DNA, the CDR3 is TGTGCCAGCAGCCAAGATCTACTGACTAGCGGGGGGGCAGGGGTCGCCTACGAGCAGTACGTC. It translates to CASSQDLLTSGGAGVAYEQYV.

The chain employs TRBV2 and TRBJ2-7, with TRBD2 as a possible D gene (5 bases). V lost 11 bases and J lost 0, with 11 bases in between. Germline-derived CDR1 and CDR2 are SNHLY and FYNNEI. The CDR3 spans 12 residues. CDR3 protein: CAGRADSYEQYV. DNA of the CDR3: TGTGCCGGGCGGGCAGACTCCTACGAGCAGTACGTC.

J is TRBJ1-4 and V is TRBV28; 8 bases fit TRBD1. V lost 5 bases, J lost 8 bases, and 13 bases stayed unmatched. CDR1 and CDR2 from the germline V gene are MDHEN and SYDVKM. This CDR3 is 16 amino acids long. DNA for the CDR3: TGTGCCAGCAGTAAACTAGCAGGGGGCAAGGCGGAAAAACTGTTTTTT. Translated, it gives CASSKLAGGKAEKLFF.

The genes are TRBV9 and TRBJ2-5; possibly TRBD2 for D (5 bases). Germline CDR1 is SGDLS and CDR2 is YYNGEE. Trimming cost V 4 bases and J 5 bases, with 12 bases left between them. The CDR3 is 13 amino acids. CDR3 loop: CASSPRDRETQYF. As DNA, the CDR3 is TGTGCCAGCAGCCCGAGGGATCGGGAGACCCAGTACTTC.

V gene TRBV6-6 combines with J gene TRBJ2-7; TRBD1 matches 10 bases. The germline gives CDR1 MNHNY, CDR2 SVGAGI (reference sequence). The CDR3 sequence is 16 residues long. The junction had 7 bases not matched to a gene; V was cut back by 2 bases and J by 3 bases. The CDR3 sequence: CASSYPPGDRGYEQYF. CDR3 DNA sequence: TGTGCCAGCAGTTACCCCCCGGGGGACAGGGGCTACGAGCAGTACTTC.

The chain has TRBV6-5 and TRBJ2-2, with 7 bases fitting TRBD2. The junction had 5 bases not matched to a gene; V was cut back by 6 bases and J by 1 base. The length of the CDR3 is 15 residues. CDR1 and CDR2 from the germline V gene are MNHEY and SVGAGI. The CDR3 DNA reads TGTGCCAGCAGAGAACTAGCGATGAACACCGGGGAGCTGTTTTTT. Amino acids: CASRELAMNTGELFF.

The chain is built from TRBV7-2 and TRBJ2-3, with D maybe TRBD2 (6 bases). The CDR3 runs 17 residues. Trimming left V 5 bases short and J 2 bases short, with 20 bases between. The germline V gene has CDR1 SGHTA and CDR2 FQGNSA. The CDR3 coding sequence is TGTGCCAGCAGCACCCTATCGGGGACTTGGACCACAGATACGCAGTATTTT. Amino acids: CASSTLSGTWTTDTQYF.

This clone was detected a few times. The chain uses TRBV7-8 and TRBJ2-3; D is possibly TRBD1 (6 bases). Trimming stripped 4 bases from V and 2 bases from J, with 10 bases between. This CDR3 comprises 14 residues. Per the germline V gene, CDR1 is SGHVS and CDR2 is FQNEAQ. The chain's CDR3 is CASSSQGFTDTQYF. The DNA for the CDR3 is TGTGCCAGCAGCTCACAGGGTTTCACAGATACGCAGTATTTT. Full variable domain (remainder filled in from reference TRBV7-8 and TRBJ2-3): GAGVSQSPRYKVAKRGQDVALRCDPISGHVSLFWYQQALGQGPEFLTYFQNEAQLDKSGLPSDRFFAERPEGSVSTLKIQRTQQEDSAVYLCASSSQGFTDTQYFGPGTRLTVL.

This clone was seen once. The chain links TRBV27 to TRBJ1-6; D uncertain. Trimming pared 5 bases from V and 7 bases from J, leaving 12 bases between. Germline V gives CDR1 MNHEY, CDR2 SMNVEV (reference sequence). There are 14 residues in the CDR3. The CDR3 is CASSPDLPNSPLHF. For the CDR3, the DNA is TGTGCCAGCAGTCCAGACTTACCCAATTCACCCCTCCACTTT.

The rearrangement uses TRBV6-5 and TRBJ1-1; 11 nucleotides line up with TRBD1. Germline CDR1 and CDR2: MNHEY and SVGAGI. Trimming at V came to 2 bases and at J to 6 bases, leaving 5 bases not matched to a gene. This CDR3 contains 15 residues. CDR3 amino acids: CASSYAGTGGAEAFF. DNA of the CDR3: TGTGCCAGCAGTTACGCCGGGACAGGGGGTGCTGAAGCTTTCTTT.

V usage is TRBV11-2 and J usage is TRBJ2-5; tentative D call: TRBD1 (6 bases). Germline assignment: CDR1 SGHAT and CDR2 FQNNGV. V lost 3 bases, J lost 3 bases, and 14 bases lay in between. This CDR3 contains 15 residues. CDR3 nucleotide sequence: TGTGCCAGCAGCTTTAATTACCAGGGGAAAGAGACCCAGTACTTC. Amino acids: CASSFNYQGKETQYF.

The rearrangement joins TRBV7-8 to TRBJ1-5; 8 nucleotides match TRBD1. The junction had 13 bases not matched to a gene; V was cut back by 5 bases and J by 7 bases. Germline V gene data show CDR1 as SGHVS and CDR2 as FQNEAQ. The CDR3 has 16 amino acids. CDR3 nucleotides: TGTGCCAGCAGCCCCACCCCGGACAGGGAAGACCAGCCCCAGCATTTT. Protein: CASSPTPDREDQPQHF. Supplemented by reference TRBV7-8 and TRBJ1-5, the full variable domain reads GAGVSQSPRYKVAKRGQDVALRCDPISGHVSLFWYQQALGQGPEFLTYFQNEAQLDKSGLPSDRFFAERPEGSVSTLKIQRTQQEDSAVYLCASSPTPDREDQPQHFGDGTRLSIL.

This chain connects TRBV5-1 to TRBJ2-1, with a possible D match to TRBD2 (6 bases). V lost 4 bases and J 5 bases, leaving 13 bases between the germline ends. The CDR3 covers 14 residues. Germline CDR1 SGHRS, CDR2 YFSETQ. CDR3 sequence: CASSTGLPDNEQFF. Here the CDR3 DNA reads TGCGCCAGCAGCACGGGACTGCCAGACAATGAGCAGTTCTTC.

The chain recombines TRBV5-1 with TRBJ1-5, with 9 bases matching TRBD1. CDR1 and CDR2 (germline): SGHRS, YFSETQ. The CDR3 totals 15 residues. The V and J ends lost 1 base and 7 bases, in that order; junction bases with no gene match: 6. DNA for the CDR3: TGCGCCAGCAGCTTGACTACAGGGGGCCACCAGCCCCAGCATTTT. Translated: CASSLTTGGHQPQHF. Complete variable domain (other parts from reference TRBV5-1 and TRBJ1-5): KAGVTQTPRYLIKTRGQQVTLSCSPISGHRSVSWYQQTPGQGLQFLFEYFSETQRNKGNFPGRFSGRQFSNSRSEMNVSTLELGDSALYLCASSLTTGGHQPQHFGDGTRLSIL.

The genes are TRBV6-1 and TRBJ2-3, with D possibly matching TRBD2 (6 bases). Germline assignment: CDR1 MNHNS and CDR2 SASEGT. With 5 bases removed from V and 3 bases from J, the gap between germline ends came to 15 bases. The CDR3 runs to 15 residues. The CDR3 spells CASSPSAPGTDTQYF. Written as DNA, the CDR3 is TGTGCCAGCAGTCCTAGCGCCCCGGGTACAGATACGCAGTATTTT.

The chain carries TRBV9 and TRBJ2-3; TRBD2 matches at 11 bases. The V gene's germline CDR1 is SGDLS and CDR2 YYNGEE. This CDR3 comprises 17 residues. The trim removed 3 bases at V and 1 base at J, leaving 7 bases unmatched. Here the CDR3 reads CASSATPGLAGTDTQYF. CDR3 sequence (DNA): TGTGCCAGCAGCGCCACTCCGGGACTAGCGGGCACAGATACGCAGTATTTT.

Here the CDR3 reads CASSFRTGVDEQFF. In DNA form, the CDR3 reads TGCGCCAGCAGTTTTAGGACAGGGGTCGATGAGCAGTTCTTC. The chain joins TRBV5-1 to TRBJ2-1, with TRBD1 identical over 9 bases. The trim removed 5 bases at V and 8 bases at J, leaving 8 bases unmatched. Germline V gene data show CDR1 as SGHRS and CDR2 as YFSETQ. This CDR3 is 14 amino acids long.